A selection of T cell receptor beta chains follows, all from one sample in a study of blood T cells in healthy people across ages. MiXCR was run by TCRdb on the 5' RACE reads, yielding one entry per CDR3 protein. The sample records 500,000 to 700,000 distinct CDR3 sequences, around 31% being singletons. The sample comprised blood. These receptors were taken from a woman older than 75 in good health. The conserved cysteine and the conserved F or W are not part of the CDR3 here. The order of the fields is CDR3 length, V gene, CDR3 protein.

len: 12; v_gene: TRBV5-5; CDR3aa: ASSPDRGGEKLF
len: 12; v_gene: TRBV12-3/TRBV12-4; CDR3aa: ASRQDRRNSPLH
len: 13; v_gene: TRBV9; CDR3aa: ASSVTWARNTEAF
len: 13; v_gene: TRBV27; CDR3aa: ASSYQGMNTGELF
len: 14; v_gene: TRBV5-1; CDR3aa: ASSNLVAGGRETQY
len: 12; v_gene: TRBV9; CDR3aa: ASSVGRAGNTIY
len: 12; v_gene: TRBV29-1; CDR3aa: SVASLGSRETQY
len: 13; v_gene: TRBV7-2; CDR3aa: ASSSGSTGSYEQY
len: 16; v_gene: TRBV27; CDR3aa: ASSFSRFGRAGNTEAF
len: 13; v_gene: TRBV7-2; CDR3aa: ASSPAGEATGELF
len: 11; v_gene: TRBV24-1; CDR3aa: ATSGGENTEAF
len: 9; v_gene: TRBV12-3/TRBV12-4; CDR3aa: ASSRGGTQF
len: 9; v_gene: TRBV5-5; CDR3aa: ASGLIGEQY
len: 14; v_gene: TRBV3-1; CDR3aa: ASSQTTRQTYNEQF
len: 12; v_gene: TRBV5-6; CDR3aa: ASSPDARKGRAF
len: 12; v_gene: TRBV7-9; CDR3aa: ASSLARNQETQY
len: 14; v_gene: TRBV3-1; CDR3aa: ASSQDNRGGTDTQY
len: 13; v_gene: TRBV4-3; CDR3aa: ASSQTGAGANVLT
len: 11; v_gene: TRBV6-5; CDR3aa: ASSPSRDYGYT
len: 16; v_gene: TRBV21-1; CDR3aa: ASSKASGGQGMTETQY
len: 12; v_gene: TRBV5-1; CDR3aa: ASSLATDFYGYT
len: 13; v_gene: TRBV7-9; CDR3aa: ASSPGQGISDTQY
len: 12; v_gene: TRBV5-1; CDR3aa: ASITQGAGSGYT
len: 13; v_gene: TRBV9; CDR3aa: ASSVVPEAHNEQF
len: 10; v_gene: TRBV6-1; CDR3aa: ASSGPKDTQY
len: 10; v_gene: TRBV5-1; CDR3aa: ASSSYLGELF